What follows are 21 T cell receptor beta chains derived from one specimen sequenced in a study of blood T cell repertoires in COVID-19. Produced via immunoSEQ multiplex PCR; TCRdb's table is partial and in-frame only. The repertoire includes around 160,000 clones, 80% of them detected once, and over 10% sits in the top ten. Input material: peripheral blood. These TCRs come from a man in his fifties or sixties with active or convalescent COVID-19.

The chain combines TRBV5-6 with TRBJ1-2, with D possibly TRBD1 on 6 matching bases. This CDR3 has 14 amino acids. Trimming stripped 6 bases from V and 7 bases from J, with 19 bases between. Germline V CDR1 and CDR2: SGHDT, YYEEEE. The CDR3 here is CASTLRQVLSGYTF. CDR3 in DNA: TGTGCCAGCACCTTACGACAGGTGCTGAGTGGCTACACCTTC.

This clone was seen a handful of times. The chain recombines TRBV7-3 with TRBJ2-3, with D maybe TRBD2 (6 bases). CDR1 SGHTA and CDR2 FQGTGA come from the germline V gene. This CDR3 has 14 amino acids. V was trimmed by 7 bases and J by 2 bases, leaving 13 bases between them. CDR3 in DNA: TGTGCCAGCAAACTAGCACGAGACACAGATACGCAGTATTTT. Protein product: CASKLARDTDTQYF.

As regards this clone: At one of its ends the junction is not consistent with the germline gene, which may arise from a read error. This chain uses TRBV10-3 with TRBJ2-7; the match to TRBD2 covers 8 bases. Per germline, CDR1 ENHRY and CDR2 SYGVKD. The CDR3 extends over 13 amino acids. This chain's CDR3 is CAISESLAGGLDF. The DNA of the CDR3 is TGTGCCATCAGTGAGTCGTTGGCGGGGGGCCTGGACTTC.

In its sample, this clone was seen once. The rearrangement joins TRBV11-2 to TRBJ2-2, with a tentative D call TRBD1 (5 bases). The length of the CDR3 is 16 residues. The germline CDR1 and CDR2 sequences are SGHAT and FQNNGV. The V gene lost 7 bases and the J gene lost 2 bases, with 17 bases spanning the gap. The CDR3 DNA is TGTGCCAGCACCCCTACCGGAGACAGAAACACCGGGGAGCTGTTTTTT. This codes for CASTPTGDRNTGELFF.

The CDR3 sequence: CASSLRGRGNEKLFF. For the CDR3, the DNA is TGCGCCAGCAGCTTGAGGGGCAGGGGCAATGAAAAACTGTTTTTT. V is TRBV5-1 and J is TRBJ1-4; a weak D match, TRBD1 (6 bases). V lost 1 base and J 5 bases, leaving 12 bases between the germline ends. CDR1 and CDR2 (germline): SGHRS, YFSETQ. The CDR3 covers 15 residues.

The rearrangement uses TRBV10-3 and TRBJ1-5; 9 bases are shared with TRBD1. The CDR3 sequence is 15 residues long. Germline lookup yields CDR1 ENHRY and CDR2 SYGVKD. J gave up 5 bases and V 4 bases, and 6 bases lay outside the gene matches. CDR3 bases: TGTGCCATCAGTGCCACGGGACAGGGTGATCAGCCCCAGCATTTT. This sequence encodes CAISATGQGDQPQHF.

The gene calls are TRBV7-9 and TRBJ1-1; D is perhaps TRBD1 (5 bases). Germline V gives CDR1 SEHNR, CDR2 FQNEAQ (reference sequence). This CDR3 is built from 14 residues. V was trimmed by 2 bases and J by 7 bases, leaving 14 bases between them. CDR3 sequence reads: CASSLTYRSDEAFF. CDR3 nucleotide sequence: TGTGCCAGCAGCTTAACTTACAGGTCCGATGAAGCTTTCTTT.

J is TRBJ2-3 and V is TRBV2, with 9 bases matching TRBD2. Unmatched junction bases numbered 12, after V lost 4 bases and J lost 1 base. Germline V CDR1 and CDR2: SNHLY, FYNNEI. The CDR3 sequence is 18 residues long. For the CDR3, the DNA is TGTGCCAGCAGTGTGACGCAGCGGGAGGATCGGGGCACAGATACGCAGTATTTT. Its translation: CASSVTQREDRGTDTQYF.

V gene TRBV7-3 combines with J gene TRBJ2-2, with D possibly being TRBD2 (5 bases). The CDR3 contains 13 residues. Germline-derived CDR1 and CDR2 are SGHTA and FQGTGA. Trimming removed 6 bases from V and 8 bases from J, with 13 bases in between. CDR3 sequence (DNA): TGTGCCAGCAGGACTGCTGGGAGAGGGGAGCTGTTTTTT. Residues: CASRTAGRGELFF.

The V gene is TRBV20-1, the J gene TRBJ2-3, with 9 bases aligning to TRBD2. The junction had 5 bases not matched to a gene; V was cut back by 3 bases and J by 1 base. In germline, CDR1 is DFQATT, CDR2 SNEGSKA (reference sequence). The CDR3 totals 15 residues. CDR3 DNA sequence: TGCAGTGCTAGTGTACGACTAGCGGGCACAGATACGCAGTATTTT. This codes for CSASVRLAGTDTQYF.

The V call is TRBV21-1, the J call TRBJ1-5; the D segment call TRBD1 is taken from the table without a DNA check. TRBV21-1 is noted as a pseudogene. The CDR3 extends over 18 amino acids. CDR3 loop: CASSSQNRGHNSNQPQHF. The CDR3 coding sequence is TGTGCCAGCAGCAGCCAGAACAGGGGCCACAATAGCAATCAGCCCCAGCATTTT.

The rearrangement uses TRBV30 and TRBJ1-5; D ambiguous. This CDR3 has 13 residues. Germline values: CDR1 GTSNPN, CDR2 SVGIG (reference sequence). Trimming cost V 3 bases and J 4 bases, with 10 bases left between them. The CDR3 DNA follows: TGTGCCTGGAGCCAACAGCCGAATCAGCCCCAGCATTTT. Translated, it gives CAWSQQPNQPQHF. Full variable domain (missing parts from reference TRBV30 and TRBJ1-5): SQTIHQWPATLVQPVGSPLSLECTVEGTSNPNLYWYRQAAGRGLQLLFYSVGIGQISSEVPQNLSASRPQDRQFILSSKKLLLSDSGFYLCAWSQQPNQPQHFGDGTRLSIL.

In DNA, the CDR3 is TGTGCCAGCAGTTTCGGGGACAGGGGGCAAGCTTTCTTT. It codes for CASSFGDRGQAFF. The V call is TRBV28, the J call TRBJ1-1, with 12 positions matching TRBD1. The CDR3 totals 13 residues. After removal of 3 bases from V and 9 bases from J, the junction contained 2 bases not matched to a gene. Germline-derived CDR1 and CDR2 are MDHEN and SYDVKM.

This clone was seen a few times. CDR3 DNA sequence: TGTGCCAGCAAGACAGGGGATGGTGGCAATGAGCAGTTCTTC. It encodes CASKTGDGGNEQFF. The chain employs TRBV21-1 and TRBJ2-1; TRBD1 was called by the table and not checked on the DNA. TRBV21-1 is assigned pseudogene status. The CDR3 totals 14 residues.

CDR3 sequence (DNA): TGCGCCAGCAGCTCGCTAGTGACAGGGGGCCATGAGCAGTTCTTC. It specifies CASSSLVTGGHEQFF. This sequence joins TRBV5-1 and TRBJ2-1, with 10 bases lining up with TRBD1. The CDR3 contains 15 residues. Germline CDR1 is SGHRS and CDR2 is YFSETQ. Trimming removed 3 bases from V and 8 bases from J; junction bases left unmatched: 8.

The chain uses TRBV28 and TRBJ2-5; D perhaps matches TRBD2 (5 bases). This CDR3 comprises 15 residues. Per the germline V gene, CDR1 is MDHEN and CDR2 is SYDVKM. V dropped 4 bases and J dropped 1 base, with 13 bases sitting between them. This chain's CDR3 is CASSSGGFVQETQYF. In DNA, the CDR3 is TGTGCCAGCAGTTCAGGCGGGTTTGTCCAAGAGACCCAGTACTTC.

The chain recombines TRBV15 with TRBJ2-5, with D maybe TRBD1 (6 bases). V dropped 5 bases and J dropped 2 bases, with 12 bases sitting between them. From germline, CDR1 is LNHNV and CDR2 YYDKDF (reference sequence). The CDR3 sequence is 14 residues long. The CDR3 DNA reads TGTGCCACCAGCGGTGGACAGATACAAGAGACCCAGTACTTC. This sequence encodes CATSGGQIQETQYF. Using reference TRBV15 and TRBJ2-5 for the parts outside the CDR3, the full variable domain is DAMVIQNPRYQVTQFGKPVTLSCSQTLNHNVMYWYQQKSSQAPKLLFHYYDKDFNNEADTPDNFQSRRPNTSFCFLDIRSPGLGDTAMYLCATSGGQIQETQYFGPGTRLLVL.

The chain links TRBV7-9 to TRBJ2-1, with 7 bases that match TRBD1. Germline V gives CDR1 SEHNR, CDR2 FQNEAQ (reference sequence). After removal of 5 bases from V and 9 bases from J, the junction contained 13 bases not matched to a gene. The CDR3 runs to 15 residues. CDR3 DNA: TGTGCCAGCAGCCTACGGACAGGCCTTGAGGGTGAGCAGTTCTTC. This codes for CASSLRTGLEGEQFF.

The chain recombines TRBV7-9 with TRBJ2-7; weak D call: TRBD1 (6 bases). The CDR3 has 19 residues. V was cut by 5 bases and J by 3 bases, with 29 bases left in between. Germline values: CDR1 SEHNR, CDR2 FQNEAQ (reference sequence). The CDR3 DNA sequence: TGTGCCAGCAGCACCTCTTGGGGGCTGGACCCTTTTGGAAGCTACGAGCAGTACTTC. Translation: CASSTSWGLDPFGSYEQYF.

The chain has TRBV6-6 and TRBJ2-2, with D possibly being TRBD1 (5 bases). Germline V CDR1 and CDR2: MNHNY, SVGAGI (reference sequence). There are 14 residues in the CDR3. Between the trimmed V and J ends, which lost 5 bases and 1 base, there was a span of 8 bases. This CDR3 is CASSATGNTGELFF. CDR3 bases: TGTGCCAGCAGTGCTACAGGGAACACCGGGGAGCTGTTTTTT.

The chain has TRBV7-3 and TRBJ2-3; 8 bases are shared with TRBD2. Germline V gene sequence: CDR1 SGHTA, CDR2 FQGTGA. This CDR3 spans 19 amino acids. J was trimmed by 0 bases and V by 2 bases; bases with no gene match: 13. CDR3 amino acids: CASSLPQAGAYPSTDTQYF. In nucleotides, the CDR3 is TGTGCCAGCAGCTTACCCCAAGCGGGAGCATACCCTAGCACAGATACGCAGTATTTT. The variable domain in full, with the rest retrieved from reference TRBV7-3 and TRBJ2-3, is GAGVSQTPSNKVTEKGKYVELRCDPISGHTALYWYRQSLGQGPEFLIYFQGTGAADDSGLPNDRFFAVRPEGSVSTLKIQRTERGDSAVYLCASSLPQAGAYPSTDTQYFGPGTRLTVL.